This T cell receptor beta chain originates from a study of OX40 agonist ivuxolimab in advanced cancers. This clone came up a few times. Its specificity is not known. Study findings and constraints: Antigen targets of the expanded peripheral T cells went undetermined.

Germline-derived CDR1 and CDR2 are SNHLY and FYNNEI. V was clipped by 7 bases and J by 0 bases, with 9 bases between them. The CDR3 has 13 amino acids. Profiling relied on immunoSEQ multiplex PCR, and the TCRdb table lists in-frame clones only, not all of them. The sample contains around 90,000 clones, around 87% of which appear only once. Sequenced here: CD4+ or CD8+ T cells sorted from blood, sampled in a trial of the OX40 agonist ivuxolimab. The chain has TRBV2 and TRBJ1-2; D might be TRBD1 (5 bases). This TCR derives from an adult with an advanced solid tumor such as melanoma, head and neck, liver or kidney cancer. The CDR3 DNA sequence: TGTGCCAGCAAAGACAGTACTAACTATGGCTACACCTTC. Residues: CASKDSTNYGYTF.